This T cell receptor beta chain emerged from a study of shared clonotypes between healthy human individuals. Study-level points and caveats: Inspection by rarefaction showed sorted-subset sequencing to be incomplete despite large depth. Non-shared clonotypes had lower generation probabilities than clonotypes shared by all four sorted-subset donors.

Concerning this clone: The antigen is not known.

Sequencing used immunoSEQ multiplex PCR; TCRdb keeps in-frame clones, though not all of them. The sample lists roughly 1,100,000 clones, about 75% seen once, with approximately 1.5% in the top ten. Each of the donors was a healthy adult who was HIV-negative and had not had a recent acute infection or vaccination. The CDR3 runs to 14 residues. Germline CDR1 reads SGHRS; CDR2 reads YFSETQ. Trimming took 6 bases from V and 3 from J, leaving 16 bases between them. The rearrangement joins TRBV5-1 to TRBJ2-7; D gene unclear. Sequencing was carried out using memory CD4+ T cells sorted from blood. Sample subset: CD45RA-negative fraction. The sequence came from a man between 18 and 29 years old in good health. In DNA form, the CDR3 reads TGCGCCAGCACGTTCGGCGGTCGATTCTACGAGCAGTACTTC. Amino acids: CASTFGGRFYEQYF. The full variable domain, rest sourced from reference TRBV5-1 and TRBJ2-7, is KAGVTQTPRYLIKTRGQQVTLSCSPISGHRSVSWYQQTPGQGLQFLFEYFSETQRNKGNFPGRFSGRQFSNSRSEMNVSTLELGDSALYLCASTFGGRFYEQYFGPGTRLTVT.